Listed here are 15 T cell receptor beta chains from one sample, sequenced in a study of T cell responses to AZD1222 COVID-19 vaccine. Some clones are missing from TCRdb's copy, which holds only in-frame ones; the method was immunoSEQ multiplex PCR. This sample carries about 120,000 clones, about 90% of them seen once, and the ten largest clones take 5% to 5.5%. Sequenced material: peripheral blood, taken on day 0 of AZD1222 vaccination. The origin of the receptors is an adult in good health.

This clone came up once. Other DNA sequences of this sample code for an identical CDR3. CDR3 sequence: CASSPGQANYGYTF. DNA for the CDR3: TGCGCCAGCAGCCCGGGACAGGCTAACTATGGCTACACCTTC. The chain links TRBV5-1 to TRBJ1-2, with 8 bases lining up with TRBD1. This CDR3 spans 14 amino acids. V shed 4 bases and J 0 bases; nucleotides not matched to a gene: 2. Germline CDR1 reads SGHRS; CDR2 reads YFSETQ.

CDR3 sequence reads: CSASDALQGREGYTF. The CDR3 nucleotides are TGCAGTGCTAGTGATGCGTTACAGGGACGGGAGGGCTACACCTTC. The V call is TRBV20-1, the J call TRBJ1-2; D is perhaps TRBD1 (6 bases). The CDR3 has 15 residues. V was pared by 3 bases and J by 8 bases, with 22 bases between. In germline, CDR1 is DFQATT, CDR2 SNEGSKA (reference sequence).

J is TRBJ1-1 and V is TRBV5-4, with 7 bases lining up with TRBD1. The ends lost 5 bases at V and 1 base at J; junction bases unmatched: 5. CDR1 and CDR2 (germline): SGHNT, YYREEE (reference sequence). The CDR3 totals 14 residues. The CDR3 spells CASREDRSNTEAFF. CDR3 nucleotide sequence: TGTGCCAGCAGGGAGGACAGGTCGAACACTGAAGCTTTCTTT. Combining the CDR3 with reference TRBV5-4 and TRBJ1-1 gives the whole variable domain ETGVTQSPTHLIKTRGQQVTLRCSSQSGHNTVSWYQQALGQGPQFIFQYYREEENGRGNFPPRFSGLQFPNYSSELNVNALELDDSALYLCASREDRSNTEAFFGQGTRLTVV.

CDR3 nucleotide sequence: TGTGCCAGCAGGGCCTCGAGGGGAATCGGAAACACCATATATTTT. This codes for CASRASRGIGNTIYF. The rearrangement links TRBV11-2 to TRBJ1-3, with a tentative D call TRBD1 (5 bases). The V end lost 6 bases, the J end lost 4 bases, and 16 bases lay between the germline ends. CDR3 length equals 15 residues. Germline-derived CDR1 and CDR2 are SGHAT and FQNNGV.

This clone was seen once. The chain uses TRBV13 and TRBJ2-1, with TRBD1 identical over 9 bases. After removal of 5 bases from V and 14 bases from J, the junction contained 10 bases not matched to a gene. CDR1 PRHDT and CDR2 FYEKMQ come from the germline V gene (reference sequence). This CDR3 is built from 13 residues. Here the CDR3 reads CASSKDRGLSKFF. CDR3 sequence (DNA): TGTGCCAGCAGCAAGGACAGGGGTTTGAGTAAGTTCTTC.

The chain uses TRBV5-1 and TRBJ1-6, with no clear D. The CDR3 sequence is 13 residues long. The V end lost 4 bases, the J end lost 6 bases, and 8 bases lay between the germline ends. Germline CDR1 SGHRS, CDR2 YFSETQ. CDR3 in amino acids: CASSIGLNSPLHF. CDR3 DNA: TGCGCCAGCAGCATAGGACTTAATTCACCCCTCCACTTT.

V gene TRBV6-5 combines with J gene TRBJ1-3; unclear D gene. V lost 2 bases and J lost 8, with 7 bases in between. Germline loops: CDR1 MNHEY, CDR2 SVGAGI. The length of the CDR3 is 12 residues. CDR3 loop: CASSYTDYTIYF. CDR3 bases: TGTGCCAGCAGTTACACCGACTACACCATATATTTT.

This clone was found once. The J gene is TRBJ1-6, the V gene TRBV28; no reliable D call. Germline V CDR1 and CDR2: MDHEN, SYDVKM. The CDR3 consists of 13 residues. Between the trimmed V and J ends, which lost 6 bases and 5 bases, there was a span of 8 bases. The CDR3 protein is CASRREHNSPLHF. Here the CDR3 DNA reads TGTGCCAGCAGACGGGAACATAATTCACCCCTCCACTTT.

This clone turned up a few times. J is TRBJ1-5 and V is TRBV12-3 or TRBV12-4; no clear D gene. The CDR3 totals 12 residues. V lost 7 bases to trimming and J lost 0 bases, with 4 bases between them. CDR3 coding DNA: TGTGCCAGCACCATTAGCAATCAGCCCCAGCATTTT. This sequence encodes CASTISNQPQHF.

This chain links TRBV5-1 with TRBJ1-4; D gene ambiguous. V was trimmed by 0 bases and J by 2 bases, leaving 5 bases between them. The CDR3 sequence is 14 residues long. Germline values: CDR1 SGHRS, CDR2 YFSETQ. The CDR3 loop is CASSLGTTNEKLFF. Here the CDR3 DNA reads TGCGCCAGCAGCTTGGGGACTACTAATGAAAAACTGTTTTTT.

In this sample, this clone turned up a few times. The chain combines TRBV29-1 with TRBJ1-1; D gene ambiguous. Germline values: CDR1 SQVTM, CDR2 ANQGSEA. The CDR3 covers 13 residues. Deletions cut 4 bases from V and 1 base from J, with 10 bases between. CDR3 DNA: TGCAGCGTTGCTCAAGGGTGGAACACTGAAGCTTTCTTT. Translation: CSVAQGWNTEAFF.

This sequence joins TRBV28 and TRBJ1-6; D is ambiguous. Trimming took off 7 bases at V and 13 bases at J, with 17 bases between the two ends. CDR1 and CDR2 from the germline V gene are MDHEN and SYDVKM. This CDR3 region has 13 residues. The CDR3 DNA reads as TGTGCCAGCAATGGACTGCTTTTGGGCCCCCTCCACTTT. Protein: CASNGLLLGPLHF.

The chain joins TRBV12-3 or TRBV12-4 to TRBJ2-2, with a possible D match to TRBD1 (5 bases). The CDR3 length is 12 residues. V was trimmed by 4 bases and J by 6 bases, leaving 6 bases between them. CDR3: CASSWGPGELFF. CDR3 nucleotides: TGTGCCAGCAGTTGGGGCCCCGGGGAGCTGTTTTTT.

The V call is TRBV6-5, the J call TRBJ2-2; 9 bases agree with TRBD1. Trimming cost V 8 bases and J 7 bases; bases outside gene matches: 11. Germline V lookup: CDR1 MNHEY, CDR2 SVGAGI. The CDR3 has 15 amino acids. CDR3 coding DNA: TGTGCCAGCGACAGGGGGTTGGATCGTGACGGGGAGCTGTTTTTT. This translates into CASDRGLDRDGELFF.

This chain connects TRBV12-3 or TRBV12-4 to TRBJ1-2; D gene unclear. Between the trimmed V and J ends, which lost 1 base and 6 bases, there was a span of 9 bases. The length of the CDR3 is 13 residues. This CDR3 is CASSLGELDGYTF. Here the CDR3 DNA reads TGTGCCAGCAGTTTAGGGGAACTGGATGGCTACACCTTC.